The present T cell receptor (beta chain) was sequenced within a study of cytomegalovirus exposure and HLA in healthy donors. Across the study: Prior work identified 95 million to 120 million unique TCR beta sequences in 150 million to 200 million T cells.

Note on this clone: Its antigen is not known.

Study observations and caveats: The study labeled fewer than 200 TCR beta chains cytomegalovirus-associated. TCR beta sequences numbering 15,000 to 20,000 were associated with HLA alleles at 0.05 false discovery rate in a later analysis. What TCR beta sequences reportedly achieved was accurate prediction of HLA-A and HLA-B alleles in most subjects.

The V and J ends lost 5 bases and 8 bases, in that order; junction bases with no gene match: 12. The CDR3 has 15 amino acids. CDR1 is MDHEN and CDR2 is SYDVKM in the germline V gene. Use of 60 Vbeta and 13 Jbeta primers characterized the PCR. The repertoire was sequenced with immunoSEQ multiplex PCR; TCRdb's copy has only in-frame clones and lacks some. The data hold around 150,000 clones, with 79% observed a single time. What was sequenced was PBMCs. V usage is TRBV28 and J usage is TRBJ2-1; 7 bases map to TRBD2. This clonotype was sampled from a man between 50 and 59 years old in good health and CMV-seropositive. The CDR3 DNA reads as TGTGCCAGCAGTCCGGGAGGCGGGAGTCATGATGAGCAGTTCTTC. It is translated as CASSPGGGSHDEQFF.